The table lists the clone carrying this TCR beta chain with many counts. There are 12 residues in the CDR3. Losses at the gene ends were 10 bases for V and 3 bases for J; bases not matched to a gene: 3. Germline V gives CDR1 MNHEY, CDR2 SVGAGI. This entry is derived from a study of T-cell reconstitution after alpha-beta-depleted transplantation in children. For TCRbeta, the library was prepared with unique molecular identifiers. TCRdb independently ran MiXCR on the PCR reads; one entry per CDR3 protein. This sample has 300,000 or so distinct CDR3 sequences; roughly 9.5% occur once, and the top ten carry 10%.

The sequencing used PBMCs from the stem cell graft donor, collected from the stem cell graft. This TCR was recovered from a human donor who donated a stem cell graft to a child with SCID. This chain connects TRBV6-5 to TRBJ2-4; 7 positions agree with TRBD1. CDR3 DNA sequence: TGTGCCACTGGGACAGACAAAAACATTCAGTACTTC. It translates to CATGTDKNIQYF.